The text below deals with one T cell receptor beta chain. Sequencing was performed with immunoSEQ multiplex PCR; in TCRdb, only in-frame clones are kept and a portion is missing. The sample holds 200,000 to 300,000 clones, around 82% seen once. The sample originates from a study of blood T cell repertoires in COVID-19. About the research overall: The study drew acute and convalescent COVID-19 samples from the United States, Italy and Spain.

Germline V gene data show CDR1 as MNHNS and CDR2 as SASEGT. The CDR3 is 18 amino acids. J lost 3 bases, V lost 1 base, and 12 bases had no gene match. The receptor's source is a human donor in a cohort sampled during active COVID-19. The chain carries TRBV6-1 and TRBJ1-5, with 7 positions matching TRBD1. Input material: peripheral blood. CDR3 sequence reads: CASSEGGEYRGANQPQHF. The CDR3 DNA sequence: TGTGCCAGCAGTGAAGGGGGAGAATACAGGGGCGCCAATCAGCCCCAGCATTTT.